This T cell receptor beta chain derives from a study of control samples from healthy donors and cancer patients. Measured with immunoSEQ multiplex PCR; TCRdb has only the in-frame clones, and not every one. The sample has roughly 68,000 clones, about 83% seen once. This CDR3 region has 19 residues. CDR1 is SNHLY and CDR2 is FYNNEI in the germline V gene. The V end lost 2 bases, the J end lost 1 base, and 18 bases lay between the germline ends. This clonotype was obtained from a man aged 55 to 70 in good health. The sequenced sample was blood. This chain connects TRBV2 to TRBJ1-6; maybe TRBD1 (6 bases). The DNA of the CDR3 is TGTGCCAGCAGTGAACGGAGACAGGCCGCCTCTTCCTATAATTCACCCCTCCACTTT. Translated: CASSERRQAASSYNSPLHF.